The text below deals with one T cell receptor (beta chain). As yet, its antigen is unknown. Profiled with immunoSEQ multiplex PCR; TCRdb holds only in-frame clones, not every one. This table holds over 70,000 clones, about 90% found once. This entry is derived from a study of radiotherapy plus CTLA-4 blockade in lung cancer. Looking at the study overall: Among patients, under 20% showed objective responses, and over 30% had disease control. Overall study results and limits: Per reports, early blood T cell clone dynamics, plus interferon-beta, forecast response most strongly. Radiotherapy plus ipilimumab was followed by expansion in blood of tumor-derived TCR clones.

Germline V gives CDR1 GTSNPN, CDR2 SVGIG (reference sequence). V was trimmed by 5 bases and J by 1 base, leaving 14 bases between them. The CDR3 covers 14 residues. Enrolled patients, whose metastatic non-small-cell lung cancer was chemo-refractory, received focal radiation plus CTLA-4 blockade with ipilimumab. The J gene is TRBJ1-1, the V gene TRBV30; D gene uncertain. The TCR originated in a human donor with non-small cell lung cancer who had a partial response to radiotherapy plus ipilimumab. Source: peripheral blood, taken from a patient treated with radiotherapy plus ipilimumab. Here the CDR3 reads CAWEGRGGNTEAFF. In DNA, the CDR3 is TGTGCCTGGGAAGGGCGAGGAGGGAACACTGAAGCTTTCTTT.